The clone carrying this TCR beta chain has a handful of counts. Its antigen is not known. Germline CDR1 ENHRY, CDR2 SYGVKD. Trimming shortened V by 6 bases and J by 3 bases, and 12 bases separated the two germline ends. The CDR3 is 13 residues long. This entry is derived from a study of T cell repertoires in cytomegalovirus infection. TCRdb reanalysed the reads using MiXCR and keeps one entry per CDR3 protein. The top ten clones hold about 20% of a sample with around 310,000 distinct CDR3 sequences, just under 30% of them seen once. The sequence was collected from a human donor in good health (CMV status not recorded). Some clones in this sample may be carry-over from other donors' samples. The rearrangement joins TRBV10-3 to TRBJ2-7; a weak D match, TRBD1 (6 bases). The specimen was cultured PBMCs, collected from culture after CMV antigen stimulation. CDR3 in DNA: TGTGCCATCAGACAGGGTCAATTCTACGAGCAGTACTTC. Protein sequence: CAIRQGQFYEQYF.